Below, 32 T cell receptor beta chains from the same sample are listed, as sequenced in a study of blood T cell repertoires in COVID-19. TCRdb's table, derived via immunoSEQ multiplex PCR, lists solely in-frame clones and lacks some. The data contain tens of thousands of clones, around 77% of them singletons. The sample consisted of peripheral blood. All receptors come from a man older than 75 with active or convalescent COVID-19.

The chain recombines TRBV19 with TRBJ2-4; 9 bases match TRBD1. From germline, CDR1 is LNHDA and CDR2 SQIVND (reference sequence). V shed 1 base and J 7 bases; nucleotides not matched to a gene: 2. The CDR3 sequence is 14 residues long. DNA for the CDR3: TGTGCCAGTAGTATAGGGGACAGGGCTAACATTCAGTACTTC. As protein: CASSIGDRANIQYF.

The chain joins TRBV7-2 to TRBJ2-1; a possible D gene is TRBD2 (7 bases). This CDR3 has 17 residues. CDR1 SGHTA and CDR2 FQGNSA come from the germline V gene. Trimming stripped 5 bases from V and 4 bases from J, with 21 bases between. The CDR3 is CASSLSQIQGGYNEQFF. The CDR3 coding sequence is TGTGCCAGCAGCCTCAGCCAGATACAGGGAGGGTACAATGAGCAGTTCTTC.

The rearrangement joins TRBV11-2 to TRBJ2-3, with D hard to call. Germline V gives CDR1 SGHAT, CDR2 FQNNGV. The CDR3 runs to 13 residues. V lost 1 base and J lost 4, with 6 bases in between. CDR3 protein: CASSLGVADTQYF. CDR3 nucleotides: TGTGCCAGCAGCTTAGGAGTCGCAGATACGCAGTATTTT.

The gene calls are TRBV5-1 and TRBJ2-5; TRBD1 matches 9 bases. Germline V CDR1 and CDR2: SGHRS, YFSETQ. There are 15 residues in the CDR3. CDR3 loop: CATGTQGARQETQYF. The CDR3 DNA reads TGCGCTACCGGTACACAGGGGGCCCGTCAAGAGACCCAGTACTTC.

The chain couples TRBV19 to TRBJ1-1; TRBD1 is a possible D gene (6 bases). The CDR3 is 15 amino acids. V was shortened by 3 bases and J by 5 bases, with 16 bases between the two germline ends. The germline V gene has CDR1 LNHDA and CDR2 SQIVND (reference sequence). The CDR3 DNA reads TGTGCCAGTAGTATGGTTTCCAGGGGTCGGACTGAAGCTTTCTTT. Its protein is CASSMVSRGRTEAFF.

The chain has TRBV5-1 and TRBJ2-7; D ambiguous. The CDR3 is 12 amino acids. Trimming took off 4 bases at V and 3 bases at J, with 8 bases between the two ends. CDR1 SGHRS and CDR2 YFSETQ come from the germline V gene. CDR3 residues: CASSVTGYEQYF. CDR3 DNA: TGCGCCAGCAGCGTCACGGGCTACGAGCAGTACTTC. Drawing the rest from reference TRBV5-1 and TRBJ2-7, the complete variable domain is KAGVTQTPRYLIKTRGQQVTLSCSPISGHRSVSWYQQTPGQGLQFLFEYFSETQRNKGNFPGRFSGRQFSNSRSEMNVSTLELGDSALYLCASSVTGYEQYFGPGTRLTVT.

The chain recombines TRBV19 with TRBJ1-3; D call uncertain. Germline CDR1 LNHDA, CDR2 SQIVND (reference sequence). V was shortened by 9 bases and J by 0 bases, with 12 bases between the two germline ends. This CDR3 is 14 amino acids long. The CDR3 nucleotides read TGTGCCAGCGGGTGGTCCTACTCTGGAAACACCATATATTTT. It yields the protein CASGWSYSGNTIYF.

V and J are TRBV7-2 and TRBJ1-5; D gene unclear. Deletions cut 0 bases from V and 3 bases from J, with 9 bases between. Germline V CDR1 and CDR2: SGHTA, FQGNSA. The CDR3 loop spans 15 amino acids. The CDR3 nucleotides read TGTGCCAGCAGCTTAGCGGGTCAGGTCAATCAGCCCCAGCATTTT. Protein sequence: CASSLAGQVNQPQHF.

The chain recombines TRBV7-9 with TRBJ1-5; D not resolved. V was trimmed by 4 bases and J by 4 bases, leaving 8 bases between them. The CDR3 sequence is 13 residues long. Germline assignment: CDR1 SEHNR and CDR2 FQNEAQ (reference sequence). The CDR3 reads CASSYEENQPQHF. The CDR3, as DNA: TGTGCCAGCAGCTATGAGGAGAATCAGCCCCAGCATTTT.

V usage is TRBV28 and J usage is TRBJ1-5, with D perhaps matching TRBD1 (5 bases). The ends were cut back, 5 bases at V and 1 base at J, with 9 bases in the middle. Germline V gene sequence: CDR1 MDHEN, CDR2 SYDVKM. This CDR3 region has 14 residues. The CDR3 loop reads CASSPTVSNQPQHF. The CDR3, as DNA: TGTGCCAGCAGTCCGACAGTGAGCAATCAGCCCCAGCATTTT.

The CDR3 protein is CASSPREGKNTEAFF. CDR3 sequence (DNA): TGTGCCAGCTCACCACGGGAGGGGAAGAACACTGAAGCTTTCTTT. The V and J genes are TRBV18 and TRBJ1-1; D may be TRBD1 (5 bases). Between the trimmed V and J ends, which lost 1 base and 1 base, there was a span of 10 bases. This CDR3 has 15 residues. Germline loops: CDR1 KGHSH, CDR2 LQKENI.

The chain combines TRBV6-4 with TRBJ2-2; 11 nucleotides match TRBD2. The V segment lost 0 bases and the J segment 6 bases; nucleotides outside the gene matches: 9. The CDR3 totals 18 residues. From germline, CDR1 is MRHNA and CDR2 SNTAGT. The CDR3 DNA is TGTGCCAGCAGTGACTCGAGTGCACTAGCGGGAGTGGCCGGGGAGCTGTTTTTT. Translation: CASSDSSALAGVAGELFF.

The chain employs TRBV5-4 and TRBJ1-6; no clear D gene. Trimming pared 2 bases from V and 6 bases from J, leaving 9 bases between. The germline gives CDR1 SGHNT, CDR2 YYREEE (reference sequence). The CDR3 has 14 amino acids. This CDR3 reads CASSLDNRNSPLHF. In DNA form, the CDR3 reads TGTGCCAGCAGCTTAGACAACCGTAATTCACCCCTCCACTTT.

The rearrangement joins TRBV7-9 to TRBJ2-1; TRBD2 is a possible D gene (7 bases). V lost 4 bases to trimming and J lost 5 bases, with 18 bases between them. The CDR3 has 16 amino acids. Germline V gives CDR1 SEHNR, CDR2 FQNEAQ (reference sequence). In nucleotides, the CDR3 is TGTGCCAGCAGCTCCCCCCGGGGGGCTTTAGACAATGAGCAGTTCTTC. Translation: CASSSPRGALDNEQFF.

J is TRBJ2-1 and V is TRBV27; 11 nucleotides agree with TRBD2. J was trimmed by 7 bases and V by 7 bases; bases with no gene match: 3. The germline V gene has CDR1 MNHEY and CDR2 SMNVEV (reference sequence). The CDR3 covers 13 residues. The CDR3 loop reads CASMGLAENEQFF. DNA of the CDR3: TGTGCCAGCATGGGACTAGCGGAAAATGAGCAGTTCTTC.

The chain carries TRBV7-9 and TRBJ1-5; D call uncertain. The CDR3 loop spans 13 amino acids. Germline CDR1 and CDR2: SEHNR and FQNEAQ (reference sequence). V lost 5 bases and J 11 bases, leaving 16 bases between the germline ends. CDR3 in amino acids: CASSAAGLEAQHF. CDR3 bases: TGTGCCAGCAGCGCGGCGGGCCTAGAGGCCCAGCATTTT. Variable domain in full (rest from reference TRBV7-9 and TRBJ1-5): DTGVSQNPRHKITKRGQNVTFRCDPISEHNRLYWYRQTLGQGPEFLTYFQNEAQLEKSRLLSDRFSAERPKGSFSTLEIQRTEQGDSAMYLCASSAAGLEAQHFGDGTRLSIL.

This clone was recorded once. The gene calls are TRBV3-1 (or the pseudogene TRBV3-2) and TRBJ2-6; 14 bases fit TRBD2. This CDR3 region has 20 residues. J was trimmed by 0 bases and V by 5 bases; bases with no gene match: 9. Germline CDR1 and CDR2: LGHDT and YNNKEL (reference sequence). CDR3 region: CASSKLTSGGAHSGANVLTF. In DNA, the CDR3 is TGTGCCAGCAGCAAGCTGACTAGCGGGGGGGCTCACTCTGGGGCCAACGTCCTGACTTTC.

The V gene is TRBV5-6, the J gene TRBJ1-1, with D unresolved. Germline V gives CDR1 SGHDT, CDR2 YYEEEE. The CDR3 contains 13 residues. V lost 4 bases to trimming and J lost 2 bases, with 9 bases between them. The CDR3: CASSGLLNTEAFF. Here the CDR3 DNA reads TGTGCCAGCAGCGGACTCCTAAACACTGAAGCTTTCTTT. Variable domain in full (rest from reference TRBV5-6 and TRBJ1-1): DAGVTQSPTHLIKTRGQQVTLRCSPKSGHDTVSWYQQALGQGPQFIFQYYEEEERQRGNFPDRFSGHQFPNYSSELNVNALLLGDSALYLCASSGLLNTEAFFGQGTRLTVV.

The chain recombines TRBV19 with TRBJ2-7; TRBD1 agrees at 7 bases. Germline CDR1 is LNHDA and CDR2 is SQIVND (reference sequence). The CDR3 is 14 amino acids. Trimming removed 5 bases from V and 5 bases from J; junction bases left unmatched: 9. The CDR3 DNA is TGTGCCAGTAGTCCCCAGGGGGTGCCCCACGAGCAGTACTTC. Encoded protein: CASSPQGVPHEQYF.

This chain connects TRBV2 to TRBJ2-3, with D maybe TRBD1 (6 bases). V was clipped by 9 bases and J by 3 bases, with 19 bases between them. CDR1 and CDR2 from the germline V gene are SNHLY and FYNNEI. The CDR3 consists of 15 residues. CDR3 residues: CARYDGAGETDTQYF. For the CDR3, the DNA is TGTGCCAGGTACGACGGGGCAGGGGAAACAGATACGCAGTATTTT.

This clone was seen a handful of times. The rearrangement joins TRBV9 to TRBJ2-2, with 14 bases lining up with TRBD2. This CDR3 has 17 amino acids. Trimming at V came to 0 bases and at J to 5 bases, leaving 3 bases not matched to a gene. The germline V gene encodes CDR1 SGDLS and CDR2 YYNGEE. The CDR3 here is CASSVGLAGGLTGELFF. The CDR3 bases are TGTGCCAGCAGCGTAGGACTAGCGGGAGGGTTAACCGGGGAGCTGTTTTTT. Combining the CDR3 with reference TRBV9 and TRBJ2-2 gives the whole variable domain DSGVTQTPKHLITATGQRVTLRCSPRSGDLSVYWYQQSLDQGLQFLIQYYNGEERAKGNILERFSAQQFPDLHSELNLSSLELGDSALYFCASSVGLAGGLTGELFFGEGSRLTVL.

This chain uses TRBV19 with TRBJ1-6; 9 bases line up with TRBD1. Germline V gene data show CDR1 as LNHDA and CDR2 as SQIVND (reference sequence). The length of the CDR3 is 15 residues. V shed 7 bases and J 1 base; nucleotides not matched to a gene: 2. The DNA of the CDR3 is TGTGCCAGTAAGGGGACAGGGTCCTATAATTCACCCCTCCACTTT. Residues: CASKGTGSYNSPLHF.

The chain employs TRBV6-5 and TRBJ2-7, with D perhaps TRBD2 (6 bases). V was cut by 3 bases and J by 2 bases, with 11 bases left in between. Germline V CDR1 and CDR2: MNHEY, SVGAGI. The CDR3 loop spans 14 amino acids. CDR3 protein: CASSYGGNTYEQYF. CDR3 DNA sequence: TGTGCCAGCAGTTATGGAGGGAACACCTACGAGCAGTACTTC.

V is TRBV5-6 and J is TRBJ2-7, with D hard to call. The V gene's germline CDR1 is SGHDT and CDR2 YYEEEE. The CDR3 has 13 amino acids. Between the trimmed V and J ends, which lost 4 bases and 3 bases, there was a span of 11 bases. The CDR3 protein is CASSPGSDYEQYF. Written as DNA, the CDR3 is TGTGCCAGCAGCCCCGGGTCAGACTACGAGCAGTACTTC.

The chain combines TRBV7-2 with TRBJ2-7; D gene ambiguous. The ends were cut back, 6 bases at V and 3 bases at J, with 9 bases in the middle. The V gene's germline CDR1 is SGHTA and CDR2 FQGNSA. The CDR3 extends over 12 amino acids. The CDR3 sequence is CASRSSGYEQYF. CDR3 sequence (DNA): TGTGCCAGCAGGTCTAGTGGCTACGAGCAGTACTTC.

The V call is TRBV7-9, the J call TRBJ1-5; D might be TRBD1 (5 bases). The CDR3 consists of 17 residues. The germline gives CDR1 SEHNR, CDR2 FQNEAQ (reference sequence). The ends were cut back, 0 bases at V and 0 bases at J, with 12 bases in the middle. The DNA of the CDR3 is TGTGCCAGCAGCTTAGCGCGGGGGAGCAATAGCAATCAGCCCCAGCATTTT. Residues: CASSLARGSNSNQPQHF. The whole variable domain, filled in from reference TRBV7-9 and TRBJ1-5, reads DTGVSQNPRHKITKRGQNVTFRCDPISEHNRLYWYRQTLGQGPEFLTYFQNEAQLEKSRLLSDRFSAERPKGSFSTLEIQRTEQGDSAMYLCASSLARGSNSNQPQHFGDGTRLSIL.

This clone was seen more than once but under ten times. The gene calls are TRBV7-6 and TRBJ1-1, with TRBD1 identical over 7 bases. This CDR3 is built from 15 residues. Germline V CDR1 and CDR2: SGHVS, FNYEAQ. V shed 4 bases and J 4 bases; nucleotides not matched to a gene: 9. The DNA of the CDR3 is TGTGCCAGCAGCTCGATGGGACAGTGGGGCACTGAAGCTTTCTTT. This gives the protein CASSSMGQWGTEAFF.

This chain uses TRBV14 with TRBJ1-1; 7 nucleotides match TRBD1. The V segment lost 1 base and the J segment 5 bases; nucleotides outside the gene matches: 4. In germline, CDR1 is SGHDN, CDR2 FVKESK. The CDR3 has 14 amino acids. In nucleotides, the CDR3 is TGTGCCAGCAGCCAAGGACAGGGTCCGACTGAAGCTTTCTTT. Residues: CASSQGQGPTEAFF.

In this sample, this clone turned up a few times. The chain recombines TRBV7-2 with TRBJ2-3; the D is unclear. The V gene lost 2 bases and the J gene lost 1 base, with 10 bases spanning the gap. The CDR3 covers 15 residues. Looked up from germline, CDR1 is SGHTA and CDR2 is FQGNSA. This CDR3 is CASSLKFSGTDTQYF. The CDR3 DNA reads TGTGCCAGCAGCTTAAAATTCTCTGGCACAGATACGCAGTATTTT.

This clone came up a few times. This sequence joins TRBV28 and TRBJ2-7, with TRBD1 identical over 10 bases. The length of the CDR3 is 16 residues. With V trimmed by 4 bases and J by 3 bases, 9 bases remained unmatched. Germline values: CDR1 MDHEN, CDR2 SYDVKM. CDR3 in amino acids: CASSSPSGTGVYEQYF. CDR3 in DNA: TGTGCCAGCAGTTCGCCCTCCGGGACAGGGGTCTACGAGCAGTACTTC.

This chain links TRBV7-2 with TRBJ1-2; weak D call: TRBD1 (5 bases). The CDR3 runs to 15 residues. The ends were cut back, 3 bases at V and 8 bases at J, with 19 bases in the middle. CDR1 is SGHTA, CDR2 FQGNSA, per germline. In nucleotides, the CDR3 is TGTGCCAGCAGCTTCGAACCAACAGGTTTAAGGGGCTACACCTTC. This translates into CASSFEPTGLRGYTF. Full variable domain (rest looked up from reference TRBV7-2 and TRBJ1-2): GAGVSQSPSNKVTEKGKDVELRCDPISGHTALYWYRQSLGQGLEFLIYFQGNSAPDKSGLPSDRFSAERTGGSVSTLTIQRTQQEDSAVYLCASSFEPTGLRGYTFGSGTRLTVV.

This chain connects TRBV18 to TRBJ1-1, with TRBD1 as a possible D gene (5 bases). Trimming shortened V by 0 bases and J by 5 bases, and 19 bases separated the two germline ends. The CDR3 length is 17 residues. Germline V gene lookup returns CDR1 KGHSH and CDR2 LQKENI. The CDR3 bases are TGTGCCAGCTCACCACCAGGGGCGTTGGCAGGGAAGACTGAAGCTTTCTTT. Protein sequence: CASSPPGALAGKTEAFF.